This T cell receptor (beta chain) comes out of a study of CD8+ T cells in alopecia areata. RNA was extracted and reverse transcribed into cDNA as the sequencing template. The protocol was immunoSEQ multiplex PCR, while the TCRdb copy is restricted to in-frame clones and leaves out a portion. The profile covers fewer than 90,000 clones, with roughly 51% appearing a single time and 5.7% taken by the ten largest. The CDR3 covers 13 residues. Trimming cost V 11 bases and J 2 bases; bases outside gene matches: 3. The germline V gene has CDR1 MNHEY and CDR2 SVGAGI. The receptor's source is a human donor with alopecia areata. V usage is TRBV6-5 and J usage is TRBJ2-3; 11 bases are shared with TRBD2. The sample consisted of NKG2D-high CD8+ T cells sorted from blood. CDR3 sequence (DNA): TGTGCCGTAGCGGGGGGGCTCACAGATACGCAGTATTTT. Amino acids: CAVAGGLTDTQYF.